One sample yielded the 4 T cell receptor beta chains listed below, sequenced in a study of blood T cell repertoires in COVID-19. This table comes from immunoSEQ multiplex PCR, and its TCRdb copy is limited to in-frame clones, with some not included. Of about 220,000 clones listed, about 85% are singletons. Sequencing was performed on peripheral blood. The receptors originated from a man in his forties or fifties who had recovered from COVID-19.

This sequence joins TRBV5-1 and TRBJ1-6, with 8 nucleotides matching TRBD1. This CDR3 comprises 14 residues. V lost 2 bases to trimming and J lost 8 bases; unmatched junction nucleotides: 3. CDR1 is SGHRS and CDR2 is YFSETQ in the germline V gene. The CDR3 coding sequence is TGCGCCAGCAGCTTTACGACAGGGGATTCACCCCTCCACTTT. Protein sequence: CASSFTTGDSPLHF.

The DNA for the CDR3 is TGTGCCAGCAGCCGAAACGACAGGGCGAGGGAGACCCAGTACTTC. Translated: CASSRNDRARETQYF. The chain carries TRBV11-2 and TRBJ2-5; 7 bases match TRBD1. The CDR3 is made up of 15 amino acids. Germline CDR1 is SGHAT and CDR2 is FQNNGV. Trimming removed 5 bases from V and 5 bases from J; junction bases left unmatched: 11.

The genes are TRBV14 and TRBJ1-5; D is undetermined. The V gene lost 0 bases and the J gene lost 0 bases, with 9 bases spanning the gap. There are 16 residues in the CDR3. Germline CDR1 reads SGHDN; CDR2 reads FVKESK. This CDR3 is CASSQDLGNSNQPQHF. CDR3 sequence (DNA): TGTGCCAGCAGCCAAGATCTCGGGAATAGCAATCAGCCCCAGCATTTT. Filled out from reference TRBV14 and TRBJ1-5, the complete variable domain reads EAGVTQFPSHSVIEKGQTVTLRCDPISGHDNLYWYRRVMGKEIKFLLHFVKESKQDESGMPNNRFLAERTGGTYSTLKVQPAELEDSGVYFCASSQDLGNSNQPQHFGDGTRLSIL.

The chain employs TRBV6-6 and TRBJ2-1; no reliable D call. This CDR3 is 12 amino acids long. V was cut by 2 bases and J by 6 bases, with 5 bases left in between. Germline V gene sequence: CDR1 MNHNY, CDR2 SVGAGI (reference sequence). This chain's CDR3 is CASSYPSNEQFF. CDR3 DNA sequence: TGTGCCAGCAGTTACCCCTCCAATGAGCAGTTCTTC.